The 6 T cell receptor beta chains given below trace back to one sample, sequenced in a study of blood T cells in healthy people across ages. Then a second PCR, running roughly 7 to 11 cycles, was carried out with a sample-barcoded 5' primer and a J-beta primer mix. MiXCR, applied by TCRdb to the 5' RACE reads, yields one record per CDR3 protein. Here the sample spans under 2,000,000 distinct CDR3 sequences, around 48% being singletons. What was sequenced was blood. The receptors were sampled from a woman in her thirties or forties in good health.

J is TRBJ2-1 and V is TRBV13; a weak D match, TRBD1 (5 bases). The CDR3 spans 13 residues. Trimming stripped 7 bases from V and 8 bases from J, with 15 bases between. From germline, CDR1 is PRHDT and CDR2 FYEKMQ (reference sequence). CDR3 sequence: CASNSGPRDEQFF. Written as DNA, the CDR3 is TGTGCCAGCAACTCAGGGCCTCGGGATGAGCAGTTCTTC.

The chain is built from TRBV6-5 and TRBJ1-1, with TRBD1 matching over 9 bases. CDR1 is MNHEY, CDR2 SVGAGI, per germline. V lost 4 bases to trimming and J lost 10 bases; unmatched junction nucleotides: 13. The CDR3 runs 15 residues. CDR3 bases: TGTGCCAGCAGTTCCGGGACAGGGATTTTTACCGGAGCTTTCTTT. Translating gives CASSSGTGIFTGAFF.

The sample holds a few counts of this clonotype. The genes are TRBV7-3 and TRBJ2-1; 7 nucleotides match TRBD2. V lost 0 bases to trimming and J lost 10 bases; unmatched junction nucleotides: 15. CDR1 SGHTA and CDR2 FQGTGA come from the germline V gene. CDR3 length: 17 amino acids. The CDR3 loop is CASSLTVTSATSREQFF. Written as DNA, the CDR3 is TGTGCCAGCAGCTTAACAGTAACTAGCGCGACGTCCCGGGAGCAGTTCTTC. The complete variable domain, with remaining parts taken from reference TRBV7-3 and TRBJ2-1, reads GAGVSQTPSNKVTEKGKYVELRCDPISGHTALYWYRQSLGQGPEFLIYFQGTGAADDSGLPNDRFFAVRPEGSVSTLKIQRTERGDSAVYLCASSLTVTSATSREQFFGPGTRLTVL.

The chain carries TRBV4-3 and TRBJ2-3; D possibly corresponds to TRBD1 (6 bases). V was pared by 3 bases and J by 2 bases, with 18 bases between. Germline V gene sequence: CDR1 LGHNA, CDR2 YSLEER. This CDR3 comprises 17 residues. In DNA form, the CDR3 reads TGCGCCAGCAGCCAGGGAAGCACCGGGACAATCACAGATACGCAGTATTTT. This gives the protein CASSQGSTGTITDTQYF.

The chain links TRBV4-3 to TRBJ2-3; possible D gene TRBD2, 6 bases. CDR3 size: 15 residues. V lost 1 base to trimming and J lost 8 bases, with 16 bases between them. Germline assignment: CDR1 LGHNA and CDR2 YSLEER. The CDR3 sequence: CASSQAWGLGGTQYF. The CDR3 nucleotides read TGCGCCAGCAGCCAAGCGTGGGGGTTGGGAGGTACGCAGTATTTT.

This clonotype turned up a few times. This sequence joins TRBV4-3 and TRBJ2-1, with 8 positions matching TRBD2. Germline CDR1 is LGHNA and CDR2 is YSLEER. The J segment lost 5 bases and the V segment lost 0 bases, leaving 6 bases of the junction unmatched. This CDR3 has 16 residues. The CDR3 reads CASSQDLGTSNNEQFF. CDR3 DNA: TGCGCCAGCAGCCAAGATTTGGGGACTAGTAACAATGAGCAGTTCTTC.